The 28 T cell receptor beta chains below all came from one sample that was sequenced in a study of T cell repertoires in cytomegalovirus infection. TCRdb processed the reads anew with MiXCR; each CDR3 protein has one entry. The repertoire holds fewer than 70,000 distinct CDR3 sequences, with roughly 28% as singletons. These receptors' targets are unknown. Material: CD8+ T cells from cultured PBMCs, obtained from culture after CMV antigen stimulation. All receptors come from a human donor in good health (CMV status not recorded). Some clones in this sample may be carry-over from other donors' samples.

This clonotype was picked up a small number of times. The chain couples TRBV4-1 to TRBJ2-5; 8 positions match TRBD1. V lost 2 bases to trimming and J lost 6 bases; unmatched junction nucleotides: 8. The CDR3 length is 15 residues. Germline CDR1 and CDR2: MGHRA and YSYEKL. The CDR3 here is CASSQHGQGPKTQYF. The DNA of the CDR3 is TGCGCCAGCAGCCAACATGGACAGGGCCCGAAGACCCAGTACTTC.

The CDR3 reads CASSYERGGPYF. The CDR3 coding sequence is TGTGCCAGCAGTTACGAACGGGGTGGCCCCTACTTC. The chain employs TRBV7-9 and TRBJ2-7; D might be TRBD2 (5 bases). The CDR3 has 12 amino acids. The V end was cut by 6 bases, the J end by 13 bases, with 19 bases between. Looked up from germline, CDR1 is SEHNR and CDR2 is FQNEAQ (reference sequence). Full variable domain (remainder filled in from reference TRBV7-9 and TRBJ2-7): DTGVSQNPRHKITKRGQNVTFRCDPISEHNRLYWYRQTLGQGPEFLTYFQNEAQLEKSRLLSDRFSAERPKGSFSTLEIQRTEQGDSAMYLCASSYERGGPYFGPGTRLTVT.

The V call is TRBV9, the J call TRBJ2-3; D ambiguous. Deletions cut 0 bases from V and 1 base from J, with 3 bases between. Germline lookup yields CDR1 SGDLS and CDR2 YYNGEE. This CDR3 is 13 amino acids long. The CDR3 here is CASSVGRTDTQYF. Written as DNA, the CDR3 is TGTGCCAGCAGCGTAGGTCGCACAGATACGCAGTATTTT.

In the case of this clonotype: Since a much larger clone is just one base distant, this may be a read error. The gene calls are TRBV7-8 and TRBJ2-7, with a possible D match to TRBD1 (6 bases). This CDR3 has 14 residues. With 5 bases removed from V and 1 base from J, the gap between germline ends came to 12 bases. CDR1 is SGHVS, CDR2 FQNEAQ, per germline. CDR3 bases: TGTGCCAGCAGCGTCGGGACAAGATCCTACGAGCAGTACTTC. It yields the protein CASSVGTRSYEQYF. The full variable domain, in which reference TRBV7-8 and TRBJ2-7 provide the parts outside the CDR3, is GAGVSQSPRYKVAKRGQDVALRCDPISGHVSLFWYQQALGQGPEFLTYFQNEAQLDKSGLPSDRFFAERPEGSVSTLKIQRTQQEDSAVYLCASSVGTRSYEQYFGPGTRLTVT.

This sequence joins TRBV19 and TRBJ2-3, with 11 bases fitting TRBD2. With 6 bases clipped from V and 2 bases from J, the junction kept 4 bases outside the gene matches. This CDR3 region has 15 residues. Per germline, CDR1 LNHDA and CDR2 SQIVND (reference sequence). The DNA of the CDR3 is TGTGCCAGTAGATCGGGACTAGCGGCCACAGATACGCAGTATTTT. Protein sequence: CASRSGLAATDTQYF. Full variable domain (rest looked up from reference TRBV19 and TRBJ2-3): DGGITQSPKYLFRKEGQNVTLSCEQNLNHDAMYWYRQDPGQGLRLIYYSQIVNDFQKGDIAEGYSVSREKKESFPLTVTSAQKNPTAFYLCASRSGLAATDTQYFGPGTRLTVL.

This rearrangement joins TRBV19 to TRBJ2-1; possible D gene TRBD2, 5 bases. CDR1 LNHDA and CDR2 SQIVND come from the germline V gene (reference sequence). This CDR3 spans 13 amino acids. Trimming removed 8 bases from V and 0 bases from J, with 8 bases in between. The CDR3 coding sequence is TGTGCCAGTGGACTCCGCTCCTACAATGAGCAGTTCTTC. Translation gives CASGLRSYNEQFF.

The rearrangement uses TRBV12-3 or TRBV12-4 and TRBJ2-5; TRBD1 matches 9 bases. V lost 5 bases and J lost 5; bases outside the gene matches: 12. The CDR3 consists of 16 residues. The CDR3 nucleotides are TGTGCCAGCAGTCCTTCAGCGACAGGGGGGCGGGAGACCCAGTACTTC. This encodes CASSPSATGGRETQYF.

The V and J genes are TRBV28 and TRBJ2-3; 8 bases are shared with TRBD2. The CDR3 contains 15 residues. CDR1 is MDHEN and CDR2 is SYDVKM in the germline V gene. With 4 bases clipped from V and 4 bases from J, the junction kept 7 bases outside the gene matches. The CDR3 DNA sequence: TGTGCCAGCAGTTATGGGGGACTAGATTCAGATACGCAGTATTTT. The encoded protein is CASSYGGLDSDTQYF.

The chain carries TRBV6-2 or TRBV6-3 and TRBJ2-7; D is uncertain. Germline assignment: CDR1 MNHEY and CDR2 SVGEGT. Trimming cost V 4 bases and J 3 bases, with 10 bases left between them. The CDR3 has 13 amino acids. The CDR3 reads CASSSLSVYEQYF. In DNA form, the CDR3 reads TGTGCCAGCAGTTCTCTCTCGGTCTACGAGCAGTACTTC.

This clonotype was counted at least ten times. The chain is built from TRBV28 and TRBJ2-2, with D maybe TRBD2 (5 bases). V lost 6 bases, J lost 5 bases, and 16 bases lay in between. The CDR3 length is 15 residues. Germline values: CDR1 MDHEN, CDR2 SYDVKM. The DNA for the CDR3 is TGTGCCAGCAGACCTATTATGTCGGGGACCGGGGAGCTGTTTTTT. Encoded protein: CASRPIMSGTGELFF.

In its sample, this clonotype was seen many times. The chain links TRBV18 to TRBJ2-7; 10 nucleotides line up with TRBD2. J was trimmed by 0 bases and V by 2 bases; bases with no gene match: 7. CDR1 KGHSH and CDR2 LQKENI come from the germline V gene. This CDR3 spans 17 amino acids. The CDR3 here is CASSPSSGGVSSYEQYF. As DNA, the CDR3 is TGTGCCAGCTCACCATCCAGCGGGGGGGTTAGCTCCTACGAGCAGTACTTC.

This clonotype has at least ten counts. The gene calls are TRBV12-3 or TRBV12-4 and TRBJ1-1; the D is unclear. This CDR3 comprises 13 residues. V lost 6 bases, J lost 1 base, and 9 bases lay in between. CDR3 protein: CASSQGPNTEAFF. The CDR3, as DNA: TGTGCCAGCAGCCAAGGACCGAACACTGAAGCTTTCTTT.

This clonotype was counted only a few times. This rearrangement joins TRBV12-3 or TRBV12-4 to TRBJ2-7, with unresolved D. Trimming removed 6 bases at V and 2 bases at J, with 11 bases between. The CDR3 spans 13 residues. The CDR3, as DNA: TGTGCCAGCAGCATTGGGGTGACCTACGAGCAGTACTTC. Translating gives CASSIGVTYEQYF.

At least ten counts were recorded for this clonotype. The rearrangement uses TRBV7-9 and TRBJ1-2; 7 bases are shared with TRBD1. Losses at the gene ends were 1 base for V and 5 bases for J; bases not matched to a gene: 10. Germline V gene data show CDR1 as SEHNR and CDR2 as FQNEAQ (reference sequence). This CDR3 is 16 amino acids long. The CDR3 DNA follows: TGTGCCAGCAGCTTAGGTCCGACAGGGACAAAATATGGCTACACCTTC. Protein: CASSLGPTGTKYGYTF.

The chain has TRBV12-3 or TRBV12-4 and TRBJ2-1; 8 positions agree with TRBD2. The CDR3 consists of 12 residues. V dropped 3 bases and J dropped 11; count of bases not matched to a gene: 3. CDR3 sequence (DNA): TGTGCCAGCAGTTTGGGACTAGTAAAGCAGTTCTTC. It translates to CASSLGLVKQFF.

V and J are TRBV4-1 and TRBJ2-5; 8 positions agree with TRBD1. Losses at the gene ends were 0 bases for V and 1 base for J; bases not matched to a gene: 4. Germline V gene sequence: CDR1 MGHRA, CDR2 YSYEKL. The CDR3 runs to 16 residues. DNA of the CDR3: TGCGCCAGCAGCCAAGATGACGGACAGGGCCAAGAGACCCAGTACTTC. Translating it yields CASSQDDGQGQETQYF.

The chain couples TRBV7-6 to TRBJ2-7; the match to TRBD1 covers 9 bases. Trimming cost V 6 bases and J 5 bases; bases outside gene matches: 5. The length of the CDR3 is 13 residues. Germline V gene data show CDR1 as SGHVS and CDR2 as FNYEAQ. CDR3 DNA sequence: TGTGCCAGCAGTCCGGGACAGGGAAACGAGCAGTACTTC. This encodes CASSPGQGNEQYF.

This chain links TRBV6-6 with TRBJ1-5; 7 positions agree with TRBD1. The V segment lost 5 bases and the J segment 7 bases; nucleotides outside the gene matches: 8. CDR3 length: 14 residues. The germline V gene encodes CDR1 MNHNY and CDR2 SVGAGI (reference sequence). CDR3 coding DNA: TGTGCCAGCAGTCCGACAGGGACTGGACAGCCCCAGCATTTT. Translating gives CASSPTGTGQPQHF.

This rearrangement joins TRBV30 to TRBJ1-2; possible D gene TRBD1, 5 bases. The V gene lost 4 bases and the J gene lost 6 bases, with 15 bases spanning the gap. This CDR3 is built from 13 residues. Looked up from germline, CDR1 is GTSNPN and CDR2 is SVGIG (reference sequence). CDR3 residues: CAWNYAGFDGYTF. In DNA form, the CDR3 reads TGTGCCTGGAATTACGCAGGGTTCGATGGCTACACCTTC.

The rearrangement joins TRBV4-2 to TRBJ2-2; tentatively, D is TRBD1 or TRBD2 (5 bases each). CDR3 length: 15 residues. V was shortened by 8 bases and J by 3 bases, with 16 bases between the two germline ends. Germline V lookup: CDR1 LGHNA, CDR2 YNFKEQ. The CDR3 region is CASHGGPGDTGELFF. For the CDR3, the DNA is TGTGCCAGCCATGGGGGACCTGGCGACACCGGGGAGCTGTTTTTT.

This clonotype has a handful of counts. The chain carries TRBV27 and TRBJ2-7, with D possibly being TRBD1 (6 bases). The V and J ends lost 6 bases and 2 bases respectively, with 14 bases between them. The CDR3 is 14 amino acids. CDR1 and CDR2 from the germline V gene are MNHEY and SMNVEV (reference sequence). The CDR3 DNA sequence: TGTGCCAGCAGCGCCGGGACAACCCCCTACGAGCAGTACTTC. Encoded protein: CASSAGTTPYEQYF.

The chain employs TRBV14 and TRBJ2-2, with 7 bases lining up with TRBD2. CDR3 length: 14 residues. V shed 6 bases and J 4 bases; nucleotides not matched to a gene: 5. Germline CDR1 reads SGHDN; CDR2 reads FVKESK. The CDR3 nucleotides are TGTGCCAGCAGAGGCGGGAGACTCACCGGGGAGCTGTTTTTT. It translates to CASRGGRLTGELFF. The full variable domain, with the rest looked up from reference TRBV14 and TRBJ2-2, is EAGVTQFPSHSVIEKGQTVTLRCDPISGHDNLYWYRRVMGKEIKFLLHFVKESKQDESGMPNNRFLAERTGGTYSTLKVQPAELEDSGVYFCASRGGRLTGELFFGEGSRLTVL.

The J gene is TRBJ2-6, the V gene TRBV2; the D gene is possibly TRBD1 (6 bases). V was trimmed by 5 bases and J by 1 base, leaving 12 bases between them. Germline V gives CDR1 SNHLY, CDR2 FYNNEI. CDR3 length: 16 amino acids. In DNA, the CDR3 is TGTGCCAGCAGTACCGGGACAATGTCTGGGGCCAACGTCCTGACTTTC. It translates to CASSTGTMSGANVLTF. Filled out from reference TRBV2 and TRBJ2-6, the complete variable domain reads EPEVTQTPSHQVTQMGQEVILRCVPISNHLYFYWYRQILGQKVEFLVSFYNNEISEKSEIFDDQFSVERPDGSNFTLKIRSTKLEDSAMYFCASSTGTMSGANVLTFGAGSRLTVL.

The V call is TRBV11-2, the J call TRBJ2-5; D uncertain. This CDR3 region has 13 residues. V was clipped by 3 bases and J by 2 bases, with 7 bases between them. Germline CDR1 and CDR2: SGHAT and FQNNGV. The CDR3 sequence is CASSFEIQETQYF. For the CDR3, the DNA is TGTGCCAGCAGCTTTGAAATTCAAGAGACCCAGTACTTC.

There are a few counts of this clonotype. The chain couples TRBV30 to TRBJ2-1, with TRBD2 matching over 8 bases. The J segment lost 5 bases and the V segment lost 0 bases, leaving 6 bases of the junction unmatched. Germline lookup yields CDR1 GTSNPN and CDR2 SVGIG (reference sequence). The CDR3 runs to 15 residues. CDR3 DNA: TGTGCCTGGAGTGTACTACTAGCGGTTAACAATGAGCAGTTCTTC. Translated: CAWSVLLAVNNEQFF.

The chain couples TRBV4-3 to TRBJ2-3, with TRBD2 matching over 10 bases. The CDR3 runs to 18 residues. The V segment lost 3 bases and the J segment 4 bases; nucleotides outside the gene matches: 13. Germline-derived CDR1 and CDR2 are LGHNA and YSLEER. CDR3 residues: CASSQNGGLAGEADTQYF. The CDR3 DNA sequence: TGCGCCAGCAGCCAGAACGGAGGTCTAGCGGGAGAGGCAGATACGCAGTATTTT.

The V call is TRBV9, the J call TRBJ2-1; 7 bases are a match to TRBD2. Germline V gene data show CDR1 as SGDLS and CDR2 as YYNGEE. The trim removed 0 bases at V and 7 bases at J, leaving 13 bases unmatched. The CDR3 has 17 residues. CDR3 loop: CASSVVGGSGIKNEQFF. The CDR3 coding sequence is TGTGCCAGCAGCGTAGTAGGCGGGAGTGGGATTAAAAATGAGCAGTTCTTC.

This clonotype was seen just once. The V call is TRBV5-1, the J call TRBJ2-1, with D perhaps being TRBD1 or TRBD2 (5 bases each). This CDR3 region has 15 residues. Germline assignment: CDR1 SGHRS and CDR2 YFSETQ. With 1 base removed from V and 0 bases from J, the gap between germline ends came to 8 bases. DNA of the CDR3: TGCGCCAGCAGCTTGCATGGGGGCTCCTACAATGAGCAGTTCTTC. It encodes CASSLHGGSYNEQFF.